Shown below are 8 T cell receptor beta chains from a single sample sequenced in a study of vaccination effects on CD4 cells after COVID-19. Expansion of antigen-specific CD4+ T cells with viral peptide pools was carried out by the ViraFEST assay before sequencing. Subsequent to less than eleven days of culture, CD4+ T cells were isolated. Recipients of the vaccine had no prior SARS-CoV-2 infection and negative nucleocapsid antibodies. Assay used: immunoSEQ multiplex PCR; TCRdb lists only in-frame clones, some missing. The sample has 35,000 to 50,000 clones; roughly 82% are singletons. These receptors' antigens are unknown. This specimen was CD4+ T cells from PBMCs cultured with HCoV-NL63 spike peptides, taken before COVID-19 vaccination. The receptors here all came from a human donor who received a COVID-19 vaccine.

V usage is TRBV7-9 and J usage is TRBJ2-7, with D unclear. Trimming removed 0 bases from V and 6 bases from J, with 12 bases in between. This CDR3 region has 14 residues. Germline V CDR1 and CDR2: SEHNR, FQNEAQ (reference sequence). The CDR3 region is CASSLAEGPGEQYV. Here the CDR3 DNA reads TGTGCCAGCAGCTTAGCAGAAGGGCCGGGCGAGCAGTACGTC.

The chain links TRBV27 to TRBJ1-5, with a weak D call TRBD1 (5 bases). This CDR3 comprises 13 residues. Germline V lookup: CDR1 MNHEY, CDR2 SMNVEV (reference sequence). V lost 3 bases, J lost 5 bases, and 8 bases lay in between. CDR3 sequence: CASSFVGDQPQHF. CDR3 nucleotide sequence: TGTGCCAGCAGTTTCGTGGGGGATCAGCCCCAGCATTTT.

The chain couples TRBV13 to TRBJ2-3, with TRBD2 identical over 7 bases. After removal of 5 bases from V and 9 bases from J, the junction contained 14 bases not matched to a gene. The CDR3 totals 15 residues. The germline V gene encodes CDR1 PRHDT and CDR2 FYEKMQ (reference sequence). The chain's CDR3 is CASSKTVTSVQTQYF. For the CDR3, the DNA is TGTGCCAGCAGCAAGACTGTTACTAGCGTTCAAACGCAGTATTTT. The full variable domain, rest sourced from reference TRBV13 and TRBJ2-3, is AAGVIQSPRHLIKEKRETATLKCYPIPRHDTVYWYQQGPGQDPQFLISFYEKMQSDKGSIPDRFSAQQFSDYHSELNMSSLELGDSALYFCASSKTVTSVQTQYFGPGTRLTVL.

The chain carries TRBV2 and TRBJ1-1; perhaps TRBD1 as D (6 bases). Trimming left V 6 bases short and J 7 bases short, with 15 bases between. Germline V gives CDR1 SNHLY, CDR2 FYNNEI. The CDR3 has 13 residues. The CDR3 region is CASSVLTGLEAFF. The CDR3 nucleotides are TGTGCCAGCAGCGTTTTGACAGGCCTTGAAGCTTTCTTT.

The V call is TRBV7-9, the J call TRBJ1-1, with 8 bases identical to TRBD1. V lost 4 bases to trimming and J lost 0 bases; unmatched junction nucleotides: 4. CDR1 and CDR2 from the germline V gene are SEHNR and FQNEAQ (reference sequence). This CDR3 region has 15 residues. Written as DNA, the CDR3 is TGTGCCAGCAGCTCGACAGGGGCAGTGAACACTGAAGCTTTCTTT. Protein product: CASSSTGAVNTEAFF.

The V gene is TRBV6-1, the J gene TRBJ2-5; D gene unclear. V lost 3 bases to trimming and J lost 1 base, with 6 bases between them. The germline V gene encodes CDR1 MNHNS and CDR2 SASEGT. The CDR3 runs to 13 residues. CDR3 region: CASSEGFQETQYF. CDR3 nucleotide sequence: TGTGCCAGCAGTGAGGGCTTCCAAGAGACCCAGTACTTC.

This chain uses TRBV6-1 with TRBJ2-5, with TRBD2 as a possible D gene (7 bases). The CDR3 spans 16 residues. V was cut by 2 bases and J by 4 bases, with 17 bases left in between. CDR1 is MNHNS, CDR2 SASEGT, per germline. The CDR3 bases are TGTGCCAGCAGTGAAAGGGTCTCGGGGGGCCGAGAGACCCAGTACTTC. It translates to CASSERVSGGRETQYF.

The chain is built from TRBV12-3 or TRBV12-4 and TRBJ2-6, with unresolved D. The CDR3 totals 13 residues. Trimming shortened V by 6 bases and J by 1 base, and 4 bases separated the two germline ends. CDR3 coding DNA: TGTGCCAGCAGCCAATCTGGGGCCAACGTCCTGACTTTC. This translates into CASSQSGANVLTF.